This TCR beta chain comes out of a study of blood T cell repertoires in COVID-19. This clone showed up just a few times. Sequencing used immunoSEQ multiplex PCR; TCRdb keeps in-frame clones, though not all of them. Here the sample spans 65,000 to 85,000 clones, 86% being singletons. J was trimmed by 7 bases and V by 6 bases; bases with no gene match: 9. Germline assignment: CDR1 SNHLY and CDR2 FYNNEI. This CDR3 comprises 14 residues. The genes are TRBV2 and TRBJ1-5; 7 bases align to TRBD1. Specimen: peripheral blood. The receptor was isolated from a man older than 75 with COVID-19, enrolled during active disease. The CDR3 reads CASREGAKGQPQHF. CDR3 sequence (DNA): TGTGCCAGCAGGGAGGGGGCGAAAGGACAGCCCCAGCATTTT.